The 23 T cell receptor beta chains below come from one sample, sequenced in a study of cytomegalovirus exposure and HLA in healthy donors. The PCR ran on 60 Vbeta and 13 Jbeta primers. Clones were read by immunoSEQ multiplex PCR, and TCRdb kept only the in-frame ones, dropping some. The sample holds 150,000 to 200,000 clones, 65% to 80% seen once. Sequenced sample: PBMCs. The source is a young woman in good health and CMV-seropositive.

This chain links TRBV27 with TRBJ1-6, with a tentative D call TRBD1 (5 bases). This CDR3 has 16 residues. Germline CDR1 is MNHEY and CDR2 is SMNVEV (reference sequence). The germline V and J ends were trimmed by 6 bases and 0 bases, with 12 bases remaining between them. CDR3 nucleotide sequence: TGTGCCAGCAGAGAATCCGGGGGCTCCTATAATTCACCCCTCCACTTT. Its translation: CASRESGGSYNSPLHF.

About this clone itself: Other DNA sequences from this sample encode an identical CDR3 as well. The chain couples TRBV6-5 to TRBJ1-5, with D possibly matching TRBD1 (5 bases). Germline V gives CDR1 MNHEY, CDR2 SVGAGI. Trimming left V 6 bases short and J 6 bases short, with 15 bases between. The CDR3 sequence is 14 residues long. CDR3 bases: TGTGCCAGCAGGGGGACCGGGGGGGGTCAGCCCCAGCATTTT. Translating it yields CASRGTGGGQPQHF.

J is TRBJ1-2 and V is TRBV19, with 12 nucleotides matching TRBD1. Germline loops: CDR1 LNHDA, CDR2 SQIVND (reference sequence). The CDR3 has 15 amino acids. Losses at the gene ends were 4 bases for V and 8 bases for J; bases not matched to a gene: 8. The CDR3 DNA reads TGTGCCAGTAGTACCCGGGACAGGGGGCCCCGGGGCTACACCTTC. It yields the protein CASSTRDRGPRGYTF.

This clone was detected once. The rearrangement uses TRBV11-2 and TRBJ2-2, with D perhaps matching TRBD1 (5 bases). V gave up 6 bases and J gave up 3 bases, with 17 bases separating them. The CDR3 loop spans 16 amino acids. CDR1 and CDR2 from the germline V gene are SGHAT and FQNNGV. The CDR3: CASSYQQGRDTGELFF. The CDR3, as DNA: TGTGCCAGCAGTTACCAACAAGGCAGGGACACCGGGGAGCTGTTTTTT.

The CDR3 protein is CASSLGGQGADTQYF. The CDR3 DNA follows: TGTGCCAGCAGCTTAGGGGGACAGGGGGCAGATACGCAGTATTTT. The chain combines TRBV11-3 with TRBJ2-3; the match to TRBD1 covers 11 bases. In germline, CDR1 is SGHNT, CDR2 YENEEA. The junction had 1 base not matched to a gene; V was cut back by 1 base and J by 4 bases. The CDR3 consists of 15 residues.

This chain links TRBV6-5 with TRBJ2-6; the D is unclear. Trimming took off 10 bases at V and 4 bases at J, with 11 bases between the two ends. Per germline, CDR1 MNHEY and CDR2 SVGAGI. The CDR3 is 13 residues long. The CDR3 nucleotides read TGTGCCACCGAGAAAGCCGGGGCCAACGTCCTGACTTTC. Its translation is CATEKAGANVLTF.

The V and J genes are TRBV11-2 and TRBJ1-3; the D is unclear. Germline V gives CDR1 SGHAT, CDR2 FQNNGV. The CDR3 has 13 amino acids. V lost 5 bases, J lost 2 bases, and 7 bases lay in between. The CDR3 protein is CASSTTTGNTIYF. In nucleotides, the CDR3 is TGTGCCAGCAGCACTACCACTGGAAACACCATATATTTT.

The rearrangement links TRBV29-1 to TRBJ1-6; 9 positions match TRBD1. Germline V gene lookup returns CDR1 SQVTM and CDR2 ANQGSEA. This CDR3 contains 11 residues. The V gene end was trimmed by 5 bases and the J gene end by 14 bases; junction bases not matched to a gene: 4. The CDR3 spells CSVRDRVSLHF. For the CDR3, the DNA is TGCAGCGTTAGGGACAGGGTGTCCCTCCACTTT.

Regarding this clone: Other DNA sequences within the sample encode an identical CDR3. This chain links TRBV5-6 with TRBJ1-6; 9 bases are a match to TRBD1. The V and J ends lost 4 bases and 7 bases, in that order; junction bases with no gene match: 6. CDR3 length: 15 residues. CDR1 is SGHDT, CDR2 YYEEEE, per germline. The CDR3 DNA follows: TGTGCCAGCAGCCCCGGGACAGGGCTCAATTCACCCCTCCACTTT. Translation: CASSPGTGLNSPLHF.

This clone was seen a handful of times. V and J are TRBV6-5 and TRBJ1-2; TRBD1 is a possible D gene (6 bases). V lost 6 bases, J lost 8 bases, and 16 bases lay in between. CDR3 length: 13 amino acids. Germline V lookup: CDR1 MNHEY, CDR2 SVGAGI. This chain's CDR3 is CASSVNRAEGYTF. CDR3 coding DNA: TGTGCCAGCAGCGTAAACAGGGCAGAGGGCTACACCTTC.

This chain joins TRBV6-5 and TRBJ1-1, with TRBD1 matching 8 bases. This CDR3 has 14 residues. Germline V gives CDR1 MNHEY, CDR2 SVGAGI. With V trimmed by 6 bases and J by 3 bases, 6 bases remained unmatched. The CDR3 is CASRRMDRDTEAFF. CDR3 in DNA: TGTGCCAGCAGAAGGATGGACAGGGACACTGAAGCTTTCTTT.

V is TRBV7-6 and J is TRBJ2-1; D unresolved. The CDR3 contains 14 residues. CDR1 and CDR2 (germline): SGHVS, FNYEAQ. Trimming left V 3 bases short and J 8 bases short, with 14 bases between. The CDR3 here is CASSFAAMADEQFF. CDR3 DNA sequence: TGTGCCAGCAGCTTCGCGGCTATGGCCGATGAGCAGTTCTTC.

The V call is TRBV6-5, the J call TRBJ2-3; D gene ambiguous. V lost 10 bases to trimming and J lost 1 base, with 18 bases between them. Germline CDR1 reads MNHEY; CDR2 reads SVGAGI. The CDR3 sequence is 15 residues long. The CDR3: CATTLRGRRTDTQYF. In nucleotides, the CDR3 is TGTGCCACCACCCTAAGAGGCCGACGCACAGATACGCAGTATTTT.

The genes are TRBV7-2 and TRBJ1-2, with D possibly matching TRBD1 (5 bases). In germline, CDR1 is SGHTA, CDR2 FQGNSA. CDR3 length equals 16 residues. Trimming cost V 1 base and J 4 bases, with 16 bases left between them. This CDR3 is CASSLEGNRYSYGYTF. CDR3 DNA: TGTGCCAGCAGCTTAGAGGGGAACAGGTATTCCTATGGCTACACCTTC.

The V gene is TRBV15, the J gene TRBJ1-4; D unclear. The ends were cut back, 3 bases at V and 0 bases at J, with 8 bases in the middle. The CDR3 totals 15 residues. CDR1 is LNHNV and CDR2 is YYDKDF in the germline V gene (reference sequence). CDR3 in amino acids: CATSRATATNEKLFF. Written as DNA, the CDR3 is TGTGCCACCAGCAGGGCAACCGCAACTAATGAAAAACTGTTTTTT.

Only a few counts were recorded for this clone. V usage is TRBV2 and J usage is TRBJ2-7; TRBD1 matches 8 bases. Unmatched junction bases numbered 7, after V lost 4 bases and J lost 5 bases. The CDR3 length is 14 residues. Germline assignment: CDR1 SNHLY and CDR2 FYNNEI. CDR3 nucleotides: TGTGCCAGCAGTGGAACGCAGGGGGCCCACGAGCAGTACTTC. The encoded protein is CASSGTQGAHEQYF.

The rearrangement uses TRBV27 and TRBJ2-7, with D uncertain. The CDR3 is made up of 14 amino acids. V lost 5 bases and J lost 2, with 13 bases in between. Germline V CDR1 and CDR2: MNHEY, SMNVEV (reference sequence). CDR3 DNA sequence: TGTGCCAGCAGTAACCTGATGAAGCCCTACGAGCAGTACTTC. Translated: CASSNLMKPYEQYF.

The chain couples TRBV11-3 to TRBJ2-3; unclear D gene. The CDR3 contains 13 residues. CDR1 and CDR2 from the germline V gene are SGHNT and YENEEA. Trimming took 5 bases from V and 5 from J, leaving 11 bases between them. The CDR3 nucleotides are TGTGCCAGCAGCCCGAGACTGGAAGATACGCAGTATTTT. It translates to CASSPRLEDTQYF.

The V gene is TRBV19, the J gene TRBJ1-6; TRBD1 matches at 7 bases. This CDR3 region has 12 residues. Germline V gene data show CDR1 as LNHDA and CDR2 as SQIVND (reference sequence). V dropped 6 bases and J dropped 13; count of bases not matched to a gene: 6. The DNA for the CDR3 is TGTGCCAGTAGGGCAGGGGGAAAGCCCCTCCACTTT. Translated, it gives CASRAGGKPLHF.

The rearrangement uses TRBV7-2 and TRBJ2-3, with 8 bases lining up with TRBD2. Germline-derived CDR1 and CDR2 are SGHTA and FQGNSA. CDR3 length: 14 residues. The J segment lost 4 bases and the V segment lost 7 bases, leaving 7 bases of the junction unmatched. The CDR3 nucleotides are TGTGCCAGCACGGCCGGGACTAGGGCAGATACGCAGTATTTT. It specifies CASTAGTRADTQYF.

This sequence joins TRBV4-3 and TRBJ2-1; TRBD1 matches at 10 bases. Per the germline V gene, CDR1 is LGHNA and CDR2 is YSLEER. J gave up 10 bases and V 5 bases, and 14 bases lay outside the gene matches. The CDR3 loop spans 16 amino acids. CDR3 nucleotides: TGCGCCAGCAGCGCCCTGGCCGGGACAGGGGTTAACGAGCAGTTCTTC. Translation: CASSALAGTGVNEQFF.

The chain couples TRBV4-3 to TRBJ1-2; D is unclear. Trimming cost V 1 base and J 0 bases, with 12 bases left between them. CDR1 is LGHNA and CDR2 is YSLEER in the germline V gene. There are 16 residues in the CDR3. In DNA, the CDR3 is TGCGCCAGCAGCCAAGCCGTTGGGCTCACTAACTATGGCTACACCTTC. Translating gives CASSQAVGLTNYGYTF.

This clone was seen a handful of times. The chain combines TRBV10-3 with TRBJ2-7; perhaps TRBD2 as D (5 bases). V lost 0 bases, J lost 6 bases, and 15 bases lay in between. The CDR3 sequence is 15 residues long. The germline CDR1 and CDR2 sequences are ENHRY and SYGVKD. CDR3 in DNA: TGTGCCATCAGTGAGTCGAGGGTATCCGCCCCCGAGCAGTACTTC. It codes for CAISESRVSAPEQYF.